The rows below give T cell receptor beta chains drawn from one sample of a study of cytomegalovirus exposure and HLA in healthy donors. TCRdb's table, derived via immunoSEQ multiplex PCR, lists solely in-frame clones and lacks some. The sample has about 130,000 clones; roughly 85% are singletons. The specimen was PBMCs. The receptors come from a woman between 35 and 50 years old in good health and CMV-seropositive. CDR3s leave out the opening cysteine and the closing phenylalanine or tryptophan.

j_call v_call cdr3_length cdr3_aa
TRBJ1-1 TRBV15 11 ATSRDLQGEAF
TRBJ2-1 TRBV13 15 ASSVLTAGVSYNEQF
TRBJ2-1 TRBV5-4 13 ASSLKLAGVNEQF
TRBJ2-3 TRBV9 11 EGAGIFTDTQY
TRBJ2-3 TRBV11-1 13 ASSHLAGGSDTQY
TRBJ1-3 TRBV29-1 14 SAWTGGMLTGNTIY
TRBJ2-1 TRBV28 15 ASSGLAGRSIYNEQF
TRBJ1-2 TRBV6-5 14 ASSYDGMRANYGYT
TRBJ2-7 TRBV10-3 14 AISEIWTGDSNEQY
TRBJ2-5 TRBV19 12 ASSLDRVEETQY
TRBJ2-3 TRBV25-1 11 ASVQDATDTQY
TRBJ2-7 TRBV30 15 AWSVQRTSGGASEQY
TRBJ1-1 TRBV10-3 15 AISEGTGGRSPTEAF
TRBJ1-4 TRBV2 17 ASKKQRRGLLYAIEKLF
TRBJ2-7 TRBV21-1 13 ASSAARESSYEQY
TRBJ1-2 TRBV5-1 11 ASSLDRNYGYT
TRBJ2-2 TRBV7-9 13 ASSLGGVNTGELF
TRBJ2-3 TRBV28 14 ASSSAQGARTDTQY
TRBJ1-5 TRBV9 14 ASSARGAGSNQPQH
TRBJ1-1 TRBV10-3 12 AIGGQEAWTEAF
TRBJ2-1 TRBV5-1 10 ASSHGRDEQF
TRBJ2-7 TRBV4-2 13 ASRQNDRGFYEQY
TRBJ2-3 TRBV7-8 16 ASSLAPKTSGRPDTQY
TRBJ2-7 TRBV19 11 ASSKGLVYEQY
TRBJ1-5 TRBV7-6 10 ASSPTGGSQH
TRBJ2-7 TRBV11-2 11 ASSVEYSYEQY
TRBJ2-5 TRBV7-3 12 ASSAGGGRGTQY
TRBJ1-1 TRBV2 20 ASSGHSGQGLDNVGPGTEAF
TRBJ2-1 TRBV9 12 ASSVDGSPNEQF
TRBJ2-5 TRBV7-3 14 ASSLRGQGAAETQY
TRBJ2-1 TRBV7-9 15 ASSLDSLAGNNNEQF
TRBJ1-2 TRBV5-4 13 ASSFTGTGIHGYT
TRBJ2-7 TRBV5-1 13 ASSLGTSGSFEQY
TRBJ2-1 TRBV15 18 ATSRDLMGAGGSSYNEQF
TRBJ2-2 TRBV4-3 13 ASSQVPMNTGELF
TRBJ2-3 TRBV7-2 11 ASSSPGTDTQY
TRBJ2-1 TRBV6-4 13 ASSEGAGAYNEQF
NA TRBV5-1 14 ASSLARTSGLYEQY
TRBJ2-1 TRBV14 12 ASSKDAAYNEQF
TRBJ1-6 TRBV27 14 ASSPTGGLSNSPLH
TRBJ2-2 TRBV4-1 10 ASSPGETELF
TRBJ2-5 TRBV7-7 11 ASSLAVGDRVY
TRBJ2-1 TRBV7-2 13 ASSSPGLAGATEF
TRBJ2-7 TRBV6-1 13 ASSEAWQGSYEQY
TRBJ2-1 TRBV29-1 12 SALTSGLYNEQF